A single sample is the source of the 5 T cell receptor beta chains below, sequenced in a study of cytomegalovirus exposure and HLA in healthy donors. Clones were read by immunoSEQ multiplex PCR, and TCRdb kept only the in-frame ones, dropping some. The top ten hold more than 0.9% of the sample, which has about 60,000 clones, around 96% seen once. Sequenced: PBMCs. Every receptor here comes from a woman under 30 in good health and CMV-seronegative.

The rearrangement uses TRBV7-2 and TRBJ2-7, with 7 bases fitting TRBD1. J gave up 2 bases and V 5 bases, and 9 bases lay outside the gene matches. The germline V gene encodes CDR1 SGHTA and CDR2 FQGNSA. This CDR3 region has 15 residues. In DNA form, the CDR3 reads TGTGCCAGCAGCCTCGCAGGGACAGCGACCTACGAGCAGTACTTC. Translated, it gives CASSLAGTATYEQYF.

V usage is TRBV6-1 and J usage is TRBJ2-5, with 14 bases identical to TRBD2. The germline CDR1 and CDR2 sequences are MNHNS and SASEGT. Trimming took 0 bases from V and 5 from J; bases not matched to a gene: 8. The CDR3 is 18 residues long. Here the CDR3 DNA reads TGTGCCAGCAGTGAAGCCCCGGGACTAGCGGGGGCCGGGGAGACCCAGTACTTC. Residues: CASSEAPGLAGAGETQYF.

A single count supports this clone. The rearrangement uses TRBV4-3 and TRBJ1-1; D remains ambiguous. V was cut by 3 bases and J by 3 bases, with 11 bases left in between. The germline V gene has CDR1 LGHNA and CDR2 YSLEER. The length of the CDR3 is 14 residues. Written as DNA, the CDR3 is TGCGCCAGCAGCCAGACCAACCGGGACACTGAAGCTTTCTTT. Protein sequence: CASSQTNRDTEAFF.

The chain couples TRBV28 to TRBJ2-7; D might be TRBD1 (6 bases). In germline, CDR1 is MDHEN, CDR2 SYDVKM. This CDR3 is built from 13 residues. Deletions cut 6 bases from V and 2 bases from J, with 11 bases between. The CDR3 DNA reads TGTGCCAGCAGGGCCCAGGGGCCCTACGAGCAGTACTTC. This translates into CASRAQGPYEQYF.

In this sample, this clone turned up once. The V and J genes are TRBV19 and TRBJ1-2; the match to TRBD1 covers 12 bases. J was trimmed by 8 bases and V by 6 bases; bases with no gene match: 10. Per germline, CDR1 LNHDA and CDR2 SQIVND (reference sequence). This CDR3 spans 15 amino acids. CDR3 DNA sequence: TGTGCCAGTAGCAACCCGGGACAGGGGGCTCTAGGCTACACCTTC. It yields the protein CASSNPGQGALGYTF.